This T cell receptor (beta chain) is from a study of blood T cell repertoires in COVID-19. Study details: T cells, B-cell-depleted T cells, or PBMCs supplied cDNA or gDNA.

This table comes from immunoSEQ multiplex PCR, and its TCRdb copy is limited to in-frame clones, with some not included. Here the sample spans about 440,000 clones, more than 70% being singletons. This CDR3 is built from 14 residues. CDR1 is LNHNV and CDR2 is YYDKDF in the germline V gene (reference sequence). Trimming removed 5 bases from V and 7 bases from J; junction bases left unmatched: 6. The chain is built from TRBV15 and TRBJ1-4; TRBD1 matches at 8 bases. The TCR comes from a woman aged 45-59 years with COVID-19, enrolled during active disease. Sequenced: peripheral blood. Here the CDR3 reads CATSRYRGSEKLFF. The DNA of the CDR3 is TGTGCCACCAGCCGCTACAGGGGGAGTGAAAAACTGTTTTTT.